The source of this TCR beta chain is a study of blood T cell repertoires in COVID-19. On the study more broadly: The United States, Italy and Spain provided the acute and convalescent COVID-19 samples. Sources were T cells, B-cell-depleted T cells, or PBMCs; the material itself was cDNA or gDNA.

Enrollment of patients from Seattle took place during active infection, with longitudinal follow-up. Per the original data handling: Scientists estimated how many nucleated cells there were by amplifying reference gene primers. Only in-frame clones appear in the TCRdb table, and some are missing; sequencing was by immunoSEQ multiplex PCR. V and J calls and clone size are copied from that table; D and trimming were computed from the DNA. The sample records 150,000 to 170,000 clones, about 85% being singletons. V lost 1 base, J lost 3 bases, and 10 bases stayed unmatched. Germline V lookup: CDR1 MGHRA, CDR2 YSYEKL. CDR3 length equals 18 residues.

The sequence was collected from a woman in her sixties with COVID-19, enrolled during active disease. Specimen: peripheral blood. This chain joins TRBV4-1 and TRBJ1-3, with 9 bases fitting TRBD1. The chain's CDR3 is CASSQGDRAFLRGNTIYF. Here the CDR3 DNA reads TGCGCCAGCAGCCAAGGGGACAGGGCTTTCCTCCGTGGAAACACCATATATTTT.